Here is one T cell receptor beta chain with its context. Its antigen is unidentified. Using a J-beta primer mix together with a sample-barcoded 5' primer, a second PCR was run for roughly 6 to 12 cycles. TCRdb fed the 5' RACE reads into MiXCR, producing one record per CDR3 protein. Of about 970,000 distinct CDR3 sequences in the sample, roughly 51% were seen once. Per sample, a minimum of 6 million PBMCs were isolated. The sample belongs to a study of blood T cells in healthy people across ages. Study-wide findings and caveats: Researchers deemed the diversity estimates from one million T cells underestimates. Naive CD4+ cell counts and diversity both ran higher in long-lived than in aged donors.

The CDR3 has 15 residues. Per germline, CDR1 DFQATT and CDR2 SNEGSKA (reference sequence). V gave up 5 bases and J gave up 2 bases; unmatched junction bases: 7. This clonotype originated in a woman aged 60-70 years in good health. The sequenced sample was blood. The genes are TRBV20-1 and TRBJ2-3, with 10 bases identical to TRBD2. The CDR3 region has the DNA TGCAGTGCTTACCTAGCGGGAGCGGTCACAGATACGCAGTATTTT. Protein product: CSAYLAGAVTDTQYF.